A selection of T cell receptor beta chains follows, all from one sample in a study of Ad26.COV2.S vaccination and SARS-CoV-2 variants. The protocol was immunoSEQ multiplex PCR, while the TCRdb copy is restricted to in-frame clones and leaves out a portion. The sample comprises some 350,000 clones, almost 90% of which are singletons, and about 5% rests with the top ten. The starting material was peripheral blood, obtained in a trial of Ad26.COV2.S vaccine versus placebo. These receptors were taken from a person aged 18-60 years who received the Ad26.COV2.S COVID-19 vaccine or a placebo. The CDR3 runs from the conserved cysteine through the conserved F or W. A D gene is named only where the DNA matches it firmly. Some rows have no size entry. The others give once, few or many, or a class for an expanded clone.

j_call clone_size v_call d_call cdr3_aa cdr3_nt
TRBJ1-5 NA TRBV4-3 NA CASSQETGGNQPQHF TGCGCCAGCAGCCAAGAGACGGGGGGCAATCAGCCCCAGCATTTT
TRBJ2-2 NA TRBV27 NA CASSEGDPRFDTGELFF TGTGCCAGCAGTGAGGGTGACCCGAGGTTCGACACCGGGGAGCTGTTTTTT
TRBJ1-2 NA TRBV5-6 NA CASSLQEGYTF TGTGCCAGCAGCCTACAAGAAGGCTACACCTTC
TRBJ2-5 NA TRBV4-2 NA CASSQASGSRETQYF TGTGCCAGCAGCCAAGCCTCGGGATCTAGGGAGACCCAGTACTTC
TRBJ2-1 NA TRBV4-1 NA CASSQDPGAGNEQFF TGCGCCAGCAGCCAAGATCCCGGGGCCGGCAATGAGCAGTTCTTC
TRBJ2-1 NA TRBV19 NA CASSIEGSGFYNEQFF TGTGCCAGTAGTATAGAGGGGAGCGGGTTTTACAATGAGCAGTTCTTC
TRBJ1-2 NA TRBV11-2 NA CASSLGSGTRVIANYGYTF TGTGCCAGCAGCTTAGGATCCGGGACCCGTGTAATAGCTAACTATGGCTACACCTTC
TRBJ2-1 NA TRBV7-8 TRBD2 CASSLGASGRNEQFF TGTGCCAGCAGCTTAGGGGCTAGCGGGCGGAATGAGCAGTTCTTC
TRBJ1-5 few TRBV30 TRBD1 CAWSVRRTGNNQPQHF TGTGCCTGGAGTGTACGAAGGACAGGGAACAATCAGCCCCAGCATTTT
TRBJ2-7 NA TRBV6-5 TRBD2 CASSYRLAGEYEQYF TGTGCCAGCAGTTACCGACTAGCGGGAGAGTACGAGCAGTACTTC
TRBJ1-1 NA TRBV4-1 NA CASSHSPSRGGNTEAFF TGCGCCAGCAGCCATTCTCCGAGCAGGGGCGGGAACACTGAAGCTTTCTTT
TRBJ2-1 NA TRBV11-2 TRBD2 CASSTRPRGGLSSYNEQFF TGTGCCAGCAGCACCCGTCCCCGCGGGGGGCTGAGCTCCTACAATGAGCAGTTCTTC
TRBJ2-7 NA TRBV18 NA CASSPIYQGRGSTYEQYF TGTGCCAGCTCACCCATCTACCAGGGGAGAGGGTCCACCTACGAGCAGTACTTC
TRBJ1-4 NA TRBV7-2 NA CASSLGGTVEKLFF TGTGCCAGCAGCCTGGGGGGGACTGTTGAAAAACTGTTTTTT
TRBJ2-3 few TRBV6-5 NA CANAPSGLDTQYF TGTGCCAACGCACCGTCGGGTTTAGATACGCAGTATTTT
TRBJ1-4 NA TRBV19 TRBD1 CASSTDRGPPNEKLFF TGTGCCAGTAGTACGGACAGGGGGCCACCTAATGAAAAACTGTTTTTT
TRBJ1-2 NA TRBV14 NA CASSQVSGAGGYTF TGTGCCAGCAGCCAAGTCTCGGGGGCGGGAGGCTACACCTTC
TRBJ1-3 NA TRBV7-7 TRBD1 CASSPSLPGQTSISGNTIYF TGTGCCAGCAGCCCCAGCCTCCCGGGACAGACATCGATCTCTGGAAACACCATATATTTT
TRBJ2-5 NA TRBV25-1 TRBD1 CASSGQGRLETQYF TGTGCCAGCTCGGGACAGGGAAGGCTAGAGACCCAGTACTTC
TRBJ1-1 NA TRBV18 TRBD1 CASSPNSGGVETEAFF TGTGCCAGCTCACCTAATTCAGGGGGCGTTGAAACTGAAGCTTTCTTT
TRBJ2-2 NA TRBV5-5 NA CASSPERVNGAGELFF TGTGCCAGCAGCCCAGAGAGGGTAAATGGTGCCGGGGAGCTGTTTTTT
TRBJ2-1 NA TRBV18 NA CASSPRRSGTYNEQFF TGTGCCAGCTCACCACGCCGGTCAGGAACCTACAATGAGCAGTTCTTC
TRBJ2-1 NA TRBV5-6 TRBD1 CASSLGPRWTGVFF TGTGCCAGCAGCTTAGGTCCGAGATGGACAGGGGTATTCTTC
TRBJ2-7 NA TRBV12-5 TRBD1 CASATPPGQGSYEQYF TGTGCTAGTGCTACCCCACCGGGACAGGGGTCCTACGAGCAGTACTTC
TRBJ2-4 NA TRBV7-9 NA CASSDRNSNIQYF TGTGCCAGCAGCGACAGGAATTCAAACATTCAGTACTTC
TRBJ1-4 NA TRBV6-6 NA CASSRSLPIANEKLFF TGTGCCAGCAGTCGATCCCTGCCTATTGCTAATGAAAAACTGTTTTTT
TRBJ1-1 NA TRBV12-5 TRBD1 CASDLTGTGRLNTEAFF TGTGCTAGTGACCTAACCGGGACAGGGAGACTGAACACTGAAGCTTTCTTT
TRBJ2-3 NA TRBV7-9 NA CASNYPATDTQYF TGTGCCAGCAACTACCCGGCGACAGATACGCAGTATTTT
TRBJ1-1 NA TRBV11-3 NA CASSLEGGKGNTEAFF TGTGCCAGCAGCTTAGAGGGGGGGAAGGGGAACACTGAAGCTTTCTTT
TRBJ1-2 NA TRBV11-2 NA CASSLVPKSYGYTF TGTGCCAGCAGCTTAGTTCCTAAATCGTATGGCTACACCTTC
TRBJ1-2 NA TRBV3-1/TRBV3-2 NA CASSPGELYGYTF TGTGCCAGCAGCCCCGGGGAACTCTATGGCTACACCTTC
TRBJ1-4 NA TRBV21-1 NA CASSSQSNRAEEKLFF TGTGCCAGCAGCAGTCAATCGAACAGGGCCGAAGAAAAACTGTTTTTT
TRBJ1-2 NA TRBV4-3 NA CASSQETGIISGYTF TGCGCCAGCAGTCAAGAAACAGGGATTATTAGCGGCTACACCTTC
TRBJ2-1 NA TRBV4-3 NA CASSQEVSTSNFYNEQFF TGCGCCAGCAGCCAAGAGGTGTCGACTAGTAATTTCTACAATGAGCAGTTCTTC
TRBJ2-7 NA TRBV7-9 NA CASSLVTEYEQYF TGTGCCAGCAGCTTAGTGACAGAATACGAGCAGTACTTC
TRBJ1-1 NA TRBV7-2 NA CASSFTGASTEAFF TGTGCCAGCAGCTTTACGGGTGCTAGCACTGAAGCTTTCTTT
TRBJ1-2 NA TRBV15 NA CATSRDRWGGHPQEGYTF TGTGCCACCAGCAGAGATCGATGGGGGGGACATCCTCAGGAAGGCTACACCTTC
TRBJ2-2 NA TRBV21-1 NA CASSGRTQEVAGELFF TGTGCCAGCAGCGGGCGGACTCAGGAGGTCGCCGGGGAGCTGTTTTTT
TRBJ2-7 NA TRBV4-1 NA CASSPPGNYEQYF TGCGCCAGCAGCCCCCCCGGGAACTACGAGCAGTACTTC
TRBJ1-6 NA TRBV7-9 NA CASSLAPGPLHF TGTGCCAGCAGCTTAGCCCCAGGGCCCCTCCACTTT
TRBJ1-6 NA TRBV6-5 NA CASRGVGQAYSPLHF TGTGCCAGCAGGGGAGTAGGGCAGGCTTATTCACCCCTCCACTTT
TRBJ1-2 NA TRBV9 TRBD1 CASSVGQGYGYTF TGTGCCAGCAGCGTGGGACAGGGATATGGCTACACCTTC
TRBJ1-2 NA TRBV23-1 NA CASSHPRDSINYGYTF TGCGCCAGCAGTCACCCCCGGGACTCCATTAACTATGGCTACACCTTC
TRBJ1-4 NA TRBV5-1 NA CASSPEGLGYEKLFF TGCGCCAGCAGCCCGGAGGGGTTAGGGTATGAAAAACTGTTTTTT
TRBJ1-3 NA TRBV6-2/TRBV6-3 NA CASSYIQFRLGDTIYF TGTGCCAGCAGTTACATCCAGTTTCGGCTGGGAGACACCATATATTTT
TRBJ2-1 once TRBV18 NA CASSPPERTAPYNEQFF TGTGCCAGCTCACCACCGGAGCGGACGGCGCCCTACAATGAGCAGTTCTTC
TRBJ1-2 NA TRBV6-5 TRBD1 CASRLGTVSGYTF TGTGCCAGCAGACTCGGGACAGTTTCGGGCTACACCTTC
TRBJ2-1 NA TRBV11-3 TRBD2 CASSADETSAYNEQFF TGTGCCAGCAGCGCCGACGAGACTAGCGCCTACAATGAGCAGTTCTTC
TRBJ2-1 NA TRBV4-3 NA CASSQDGGARYNEQFF TGCGCCAGCAGCCAAGATGGGGGAGCCCGCTACAATGAGCAGTTCTTC
TRBJ1-5 few TRBV6-6 TRBD1 CASRTGTGGGQPQHF TGTGCCAGCAGAACCGGGACAGGGGGCGGACAGCCCCAGCATTTT
TRBJ1-5 NA TRBV3-1/TRBV3-2 NA CASSPRGGASNQPQHF TGTGCCAGCAGCCCCCGGGGAGGGGCTAGCAATCAGCCCCAGCATTTT
TRBJ2-4 NA TRBV11-2 TRBD1 CASSPGTEKPELAKNIQYF TGTGCCAGCAGCCCCGGGACAGAAAAACCTGAGTTAGCCAAAAACATTCAGTACTTC
TRBJ1-3 NA TRBV2 NA CASSPRTPGLGNTIYF TGTGCCAGCAGTCCGAGGACACCCGGATTAGGAAACACCATATATTTT
TRBJ1-1 NA TRBV5-1 NA CASSTDAMNTEAFF TGCGCCAGCAGCACGGACGCCATGAACACTGAAGCTTTCTTT
TRBJ2-3 NA TRBV4-2 NA CASSQAGGTLGDTQYF TGTGCCAGCAGCCAAGCTGGGGGAACCCTGGGAGATACGCAGTATTTT